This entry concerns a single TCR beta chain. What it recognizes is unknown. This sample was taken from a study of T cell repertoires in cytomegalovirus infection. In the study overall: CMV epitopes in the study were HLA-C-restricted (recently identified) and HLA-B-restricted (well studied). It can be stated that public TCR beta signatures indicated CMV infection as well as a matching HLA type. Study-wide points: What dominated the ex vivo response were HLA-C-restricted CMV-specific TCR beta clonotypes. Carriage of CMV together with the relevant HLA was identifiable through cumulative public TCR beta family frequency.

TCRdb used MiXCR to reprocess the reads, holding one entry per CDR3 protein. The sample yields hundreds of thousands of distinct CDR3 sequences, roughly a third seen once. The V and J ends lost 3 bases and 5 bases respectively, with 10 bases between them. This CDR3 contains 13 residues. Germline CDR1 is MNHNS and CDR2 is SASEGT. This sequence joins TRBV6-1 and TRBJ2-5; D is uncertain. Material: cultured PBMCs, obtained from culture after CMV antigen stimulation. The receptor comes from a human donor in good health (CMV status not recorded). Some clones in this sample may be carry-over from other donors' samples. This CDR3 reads CASSDLTEETQYF. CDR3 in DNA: TGTGCCAGCAGTGACCTAACGGAGGAGACCCAGTACTTC.